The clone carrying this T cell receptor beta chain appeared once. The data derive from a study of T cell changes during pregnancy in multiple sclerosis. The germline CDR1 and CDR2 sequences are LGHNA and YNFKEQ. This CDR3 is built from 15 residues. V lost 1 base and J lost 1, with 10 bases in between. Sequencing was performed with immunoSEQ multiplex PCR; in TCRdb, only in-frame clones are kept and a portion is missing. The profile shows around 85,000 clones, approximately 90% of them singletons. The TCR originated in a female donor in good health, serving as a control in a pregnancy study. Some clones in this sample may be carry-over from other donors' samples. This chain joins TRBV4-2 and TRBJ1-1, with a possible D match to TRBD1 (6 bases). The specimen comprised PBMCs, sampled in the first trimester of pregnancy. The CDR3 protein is CASSQATGPNTEAFF. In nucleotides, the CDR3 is TGTGCCAGCAGCCAAGCTACAGGGCCGAACACTGAAGCTTTCTTT.